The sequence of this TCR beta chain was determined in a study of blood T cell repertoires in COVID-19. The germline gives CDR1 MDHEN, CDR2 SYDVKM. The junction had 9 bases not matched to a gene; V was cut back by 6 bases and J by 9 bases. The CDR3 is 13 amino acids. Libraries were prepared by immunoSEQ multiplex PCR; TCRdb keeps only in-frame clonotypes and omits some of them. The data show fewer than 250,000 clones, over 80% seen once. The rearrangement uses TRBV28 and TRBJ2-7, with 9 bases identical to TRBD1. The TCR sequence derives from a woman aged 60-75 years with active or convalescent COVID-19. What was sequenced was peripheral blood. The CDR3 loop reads CASSSTGGQGQYV. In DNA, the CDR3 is TGTGCCAGCAGCTCTACAGGGGGCCAAGGGCAGTACGTC.